These 30 T cell receptor beta chains originate from one sample sequenced in a study of graft-versus-host responses after intestinal transplantation. Assay: immunoSEQ multiplex PCR; the TCRdb copy retains only in-frame clones and omits some. Of around 13,000 clones listed, approximately 94% were seen once; the top ten hold about 4.4%. The sample was PBMCs, taken roughly 930 days after intestinal transplantation. Source of these receptors: a human patient who received an intestinal transplant, so some T cells may come from the graft donor.

The chain uses TRBV6-6 and TRBJ2-3; 11 bases line up with TRBD2. This CDR3 comprises 13 residues. Germline lookup yields CDR1 MNHNY and CDR2 SVGAGI (reference sequence). After removal of 10 bases from V and 2 bases from J, the junction contained 2 bases not matched to a gene. CDR3 loop: CATSGGHTDTQYF. CDR3 DNA sequence: TGTGCCACTAGCGGGGGGCACACAGATACGCAGTATTTT.

This rearrangement joins TRBV6-5 to TRBJ1-1; TRBD1 is a possible D gene (5 bases). Trimming removed 2 bases at V and 7 bases at J, with 14 bases between. Germline assignment: CDR1 MNHEY and CDR2 SVGAGI. The CDR3 length is 14 residues. The CDR3: CASSYQDAGGEAFF. Here the CDR3 DNA reads TGTGCCAGCAGTTACCAAGACGCGGGGGGTGAAGCTTTCTTT.

The genes are TRBV6-5 and TRBJ1-2; 9 bases match TRBD1. CDR1 and CDR2 (germline): MNHEY, SVGAGI. The length of the CDR3 is 12 residues. Germline trimming cut 5 bases from V and 6 bases from J; bases unmatched to any gene: 1. The CDR3 DNA follows: TGTGCCAGCAGTCGACAGGGGGATGGCTACACCTTC. This encodes CASSRQGDGYTF.

This CDR3 reads CASPVPGGYTF. CDR3 nucleotides: TGTGCCAGCCCAGTACCGGGGGGCTACACCTTC. The gene calls are TRBV7-9 and TRBJ1-2; no clear D gene. The CDR3 spans 11 residues. Germline-derived CDR1 and CDR2 are SEHNR and FQNEAQ (reference sequence). Trimming took off 8 bases at V and 8 bases at J, with 12 bases between the two ends.

The rearrangement joins TRBV11-2 to TRBJ1-1; D is uncertain. The germline V and J ends were trimmed by 5 bases and 5 bases, with 18 bases remaining between them. The CDR3 sequence is 15 residues long. Germline V gene sequence: CDR1 SGHAT, CDR2 FQNNGV. The CDR3 nucleotides read TGTGCCAGCAGCCCAATGCGGGGTAAAGTTACTGAAGCTTTCTTT. It yields the protein CASSPMRGKVTEAFF.

The chain uses TRBV5-8 and TRBJ1-1, with a weak D call TRBD1 (5 bases). The V gene lost 0 bases and the J gene lost 1 base, with 7 bases spanning the gap. Germline assignment: CDR1 SGHTS and CDR2 YDEGEE. The CDR3 extends over 14 amino acids. The CDR3: CASSLAGQNTEAFF. The CDR3 DNA reads as TGTGCCAGCAGCTTGGCCGGACAGAACACTGAAGCTTTCTTT.

The chain joins TRBV6-5 to TRBJ1-6; D call uncertain. Trimming stripped 0 bases from V and 0 bases from J, with 6 bases between. Germline loops: CDR1 MNHEY, CDR2 SVGAGI. The length of the CDR3 is 16 residues. CDR3: CASSYSSSSYNSPLHF. In DNA form, the CDR3 reads TGTGCCAGCAGTTACTCGAGCAGCTCCTATAATTCACCCCTCCACTTT.

The CDR3 DNA reads TGTGCCAGCAGCGAAGCCGGGACAGTGGACAATGAGCAGTTCTTC. This codes for CASSEAGTVDNEQFF. The V and J genes are TRBV5-8 and TRBJ2-1; 7 nucleotides align to TRBD1. The CDR3 contains 15 residues. Germline V gene lookup returns CDR1 SGHTS and CDR2 YDEGEE. After removal of 4 bases from V and 5 bases from J, the junction contained 9 bases not matched to a gene.

Remarks on this clone: The junction does not match germline at one end; this may be a read error. The rearrangement links TRBV29-1 to TRBJ2-5; weak D call: TRBD2 (5 bases). CDR3 size: 12 residues. The germline CDR1 and CDR2 sequences are SQVTM and ANQGSEA. This CDR3 is CSVEGLGETQYF. For the CDR3, the DNA is TGCAGCGTGGAAGGACTGGGAGAGACCCAGTACTTC.

This rearrangement joins TRBV7-9 to TRBJ2-1; 7 bases map to TRBD1. The CDR3 is 16 amino acids. V trimming: 1 base; J trimming: 3 bases; junction bases outside the gene matches: 6. CDR1 is SEHNR and CDR2 is FQNEAQ in the germline V gene (reference sequence). CDR3: CASSLGFGTDYNEQFF. The CDR3 DNA reads TGTGCCAGCAGCTTAGGGTTCGGGACAGACTACAATGAGCAGTTCTTC.

This chain joins TRBV7-9 and TRBJ1-1, with D unclear. This CDR3 comprises 11 residues. Germline CDR1 and CDR2: SEHNR and FQNEAQ (reference sequence). Trimming removed 3 bases at V and 5 bases at J, with 4 bases between. The CDR3 DNA reads as TGTGCCAGCAGCTTTCAGACTGAAGCTTTCTTT. Encoded protein: CASSFQTEAFF.

The chain carries TRBV11-2 and TRBJ1-2; D uncertain. Germline CDR1 is SGHAT and CDR2 is FQNNGV. The CDR3 is made up of 15 amino acids. The V end was cut by 1 base, the J end by 0 bases, with 9 bases between. The CDR3 DNA follows: TGTGCCAGCAGCTTAGGTCCCGTAGCTAACTATGGCTACACCTTC. Translation gives CASSLGPVANYGYTF.

V and J are TRBV6-5 and TRBJ1-5; the D is unclear. Trimming shortened V by 2 bases and J by 2 bases, and 10 bases separated the two germline ends. The germline V gene encodes CDR1 MNHEY and CDR2 SVGAGI. The CDR3 totals 15 residues. The CDR3 loop reads CASSYIKRGNQPQHF. CDR3 in DNA: TGTGCCAGCAGTTACATCAAGAGGGGCAATCAGCCCCAGCATTTT.

The chain is built from TRBV7-9 and TRBJ1-5, with 7 positions matching TRBD1. CDR1 and CDR2 from the germline V gene are SEHNR and FQNEAQ (reference sequence). V dropped 3 bases and J dropped 2; count of bases not matched to a gene: 10. This CDR3 is built from 17 residues. CDR3 bases: TGTGCCAGCAGCTTGGCAGGGGGAATGCCGGGCAATCAGCCCCAGCATTTT. It specifies CASSLAGGMPGNQPQHF. The complete variable domain, with remaining parts taken from reference TRBV7-9 and TRBJ1-5, reads DTGVSQNPRHKITKRGQNVTFRCDPISEHNRLYWYRQTLGQGPEFLTYFQNEAQLEKSRLLSDRFSAERPKGSFSTLEIQRTEQGDSAMYLCASSLAGGMPGNQPQHFGDGTRLSIL.

The chain recombines TRBV6-5 with TRBJ1-1; possible D gene TRBD1, 5 bases. The V gene's germline CDR1 is MNHEY and CDR2 SVGAGI. The CDR3 covers 15 residues. V shed 6 bases and J shed 5 bases, with 19 bases lying between them. The CDR3 nucleotides are TGTGCCAGCAGCCGCGGGTTGGGGGTGAGGACTGAAGCTTTCTTT. The encoded protein is CASSRGLGVRTEAFF.

The chain employs TRBV28 and TRBJ1-1, with D unclear. Germline CDR1 and CDR2: MDHEN and SYDVKM. Trimming pared 3 bases from V and 0 bases from J, leaving 8 bases between. The CDR3 consists of 14 residues. CDR3 nucleotides: TGTGCCAGCAGTTTGATCGGGGTGAACACTGAAGCTTTCTTT. Its translation is CASSLIGVNTEAFF.

The rearrangement links TRBV19 to TRBJ1-1; the D gene is possibly TRBD1 (6 bases). From germline, CDR1 is LNHDA and CDR2 SQIVND (reference sequence). V lost 3 bases and J lost 3, with 14 bases in between. The length of the CDR3 is 15 residues. The CDR3 DNA sequence: TGTGCCAGTAGTATCGGAGCGGGGGCTTACACTGAAGCTTTCTTT. Translated: CASSIGAGAYTEAFF.

The chain combines TRBV2 with TRBJ1-1, with D possibly being TRBD1 (5 bases). From germline, CDR1 is SNHLY and CDR2 FYNNEI. V was cut by 7 bases and J by 3 bases, with 12 bases left in between. The length of the CDR3 is 13 residues. CDR3 sequence: CASTQTVDTEAFF. In DNA form, the CDR3 reads TGTGCCAGCACCCAGACAGTGGACACTGAAGCTTTCTTT.

The chain carries TRBV5-1 and TRBJ1-1; TRBD1 matches at 11 bases. The CDR3 loop spans 14 amino acids. Germline values: CDR1 SGHRS, CDR2 YFSETQ. V gave up 4 bases and J gave up 5 bases; unmatched junction bases: 4. The CDR3 spells CASSRTGGETEAFF. In DNA, the CDR3 is TGCGCCAGCAGCCGGACAGGGGGCGAGACTGAAGCTTTCTTT. The full variable domain, rest sourced from reference TRBV5-1 and TRBJ1-1, is KAGVTQTPRYLIKTRGQQVTLSCSPISGHRSVSWYQQTPGQGLQFLFEYFSETQRNKGNFPGRFSGRQFSNSRSEMNVSTLELGDSALYLCASSRTGGETEAFFGQGTRLTVV.

The rearrangement links TRBV21-1 to TRBJ1-2. TRBV21-1 has pseudogene status. The CDR3 is 9 residues long. CDR3 in amino acids: CASPRSYTF. The CDR3 DNA sequence: TGTGCCAGCCCCCGGAGCTACACCTTC.

The chain has TRBV6-5 and TRBJ1-1; TRBD1 aligns across 10 bases. The CDR3 length is 15 residues. The germline V gene encodes CDR1 MNHEY and CDR2 SVGAGI. V lost 7 bases and J lost 4; bases outside the gene matches: 9. CDR3 sequence: CASTSLRDRGTEAFF. The CDR3 DNA sequence: TGTGCCAGCACCTCACTCCGGGACAGGGGCACTGAAGCTTTCTTT.

This chain connects TRBV7-8 to TRBJ1-3; D is unresolved. Germline assignment: CDR1 SGHVS and CDR2 FQNEAQ. The CDR3 has 13 residues. Trimming shortened V by 5 bases and J by 0 bases, and 5 bases separated the two germline ends. CDR3 in amino acids: CASSADSGNTIYF. The CDR3 bases are TGTGCCAGCAGCGCGGACTCTGGAAACACCATATATTTT.

This clone was recorded only once. J is TRBJ1-1 and V is TRBV4-2; the D gene is possibly TRBD1 (5 bases). This CDR3 is 14 amino acids long. The V end lost 5 bases, the J end lost 0 bases, and 10 bases lay between the germline ends. The germline V gene encodes CDR1 LGHNA and CDR2 YNFKEQ. Written as DNA, the CDR3 is TGTGCCAGCAGCTTGGGGCGTCTGAACACTGAAGCTTTCTTT. Translated: CASSLGRLNTEAFF.

The J gene is TRBJ1-5, the V gene TRBV7-2; the D gene is possibly TRBD1 (6 bases). The germline V and J ends were trimmed by 0 bases and 9 bases, with 18 bases remaining between them. The CDR3 is made up of 16 amino acids. Germline V gene lookup returns CDR1 SGHTA and CDR2 FQGNSA. CDR3 sequence reads: CASSLAGLVGGAPQHF. In DNA, the CDR3 is TGTGCCAGCAGCTTAGCTGGTCTGGTTGGGGGGGCGCCCCAGCATTTT.

This clone was found once. The rearrangement joins TRBV2 to TRBJ2-3; 11 bases fit TRBD2. The CDR3 spans 18 residues. Losses at the gene ends were 3 bases for V and 0 bases for J; bases not matched to a gene: 8. The germline gives CDR1 SNHLY, CDR2 FYNNEI. CDR3 nucleotides: TGTGCCAGCAGTGAGTGGCTAGCGGGGGGAACTAGCACAGATACGCAGTATTTT. Amino acid sequence: CASSEWLAGGTSTDTQYF.

This rearrangement joins TRBV19 to TRBJ1-2; unclear D gene. The length of the CDR3 is 15 residues. CDR1 is LNHDA, CDR2 SQIVND, per germline (reference sequence). Trimming stripped 4 bases from V and 4 bases from J, with 16 bases between. CDR3 residues: CASSRFQAGSYGYTF. In DNA form, the CDR3 reads TGTGCCAGTAGTAGGTTCCAGGCGGGTAGCTATGGCTACACCTTC.

This chain joins TRBV7-9 and TRBJ1-1; no clear D. Germline V CDR1 and CDR2: SEHNR, FQNEAQ (reference sequence). Trimming shortened V by 5 bases and J by 8 bases, and 6 bases separated the two germline ends. This CDR3 is built from 10 residues. In nucleotides, the CDR3 is TGTGCCAGCAGCCAGCGAGAAGCTTTCTTT. Translation: CASSQREAFF.

The chain joins TRBV6-1 to TRBJ1-1; D gene ambiguous. Trimming took 1 base from V and 5 from J, leaving 11 bases between them. Germline CDR1 and CDR2: MNHNS and SASEGT. This CDR3 spans 14 amino acids. The CDR3 sequence: CASSEGEEGTEAFF. As DNA, the CDR3 is TGTGCCAGCAGTGAAGGTGAGGAAGGTACTGAAGCTTTCTTT.

The V and J genes are TRBV6-4 and TRBJ2-5, with 11 bases fitting TRBD2. CDR3 size: 15 residues. The germline gives CDR1 MRHNA, CDR2 SNTAGT. V lost 4 bases, J lost 5 bases, and 6 bases stayed unmatched. CDR3 DNA: TGTGCCAGCAGTGTTAGCGGGGGGGCCGTCGAGACCCAGTACTTC. It yields the protein CASSVSGGAVETQYF.

The sample holds a few counts of this clone. The CDR3 nucleotides are TGTGCCAGCACGAGATTTGGGGGGGACACCGGGGAGCTGTTTTTT. It yields the protein CASTRFGGDTGELFF. V and J are TRBV6-9 and TRBJ2-2; 7 nucleotides match TRBD2. Germline V lookup: CDR1 MNHGY, CDR2 SVAAGI. Unmatched junction bases numbered 8, after V lost 7 bases and J lost 3 bases. The length of the CDR3 is 15 residues.